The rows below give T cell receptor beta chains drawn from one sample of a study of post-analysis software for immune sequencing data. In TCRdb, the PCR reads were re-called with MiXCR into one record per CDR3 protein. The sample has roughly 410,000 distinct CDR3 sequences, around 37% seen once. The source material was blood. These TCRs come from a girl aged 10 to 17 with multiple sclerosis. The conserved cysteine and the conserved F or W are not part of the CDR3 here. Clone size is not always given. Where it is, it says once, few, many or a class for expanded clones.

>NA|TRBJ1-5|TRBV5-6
ASSLGSGQGRQPQH
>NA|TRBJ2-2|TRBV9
ASDPANTGELF
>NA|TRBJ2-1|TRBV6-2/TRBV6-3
ASGDRGHEQF
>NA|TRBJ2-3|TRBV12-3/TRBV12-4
ASTGLSTDTQY
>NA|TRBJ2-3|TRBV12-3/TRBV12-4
ASSRRIEGTDTQY
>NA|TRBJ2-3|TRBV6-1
ASNSVGDTQY
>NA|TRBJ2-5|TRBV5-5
ASSLDVAGETQY
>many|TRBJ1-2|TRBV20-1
SAGGTGGYGYT
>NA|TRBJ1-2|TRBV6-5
ASSYSGTGKSYGYT
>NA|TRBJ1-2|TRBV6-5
ASSYSSPGLSKGGYT
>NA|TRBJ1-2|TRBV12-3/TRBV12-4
ASSPDDRRTYGYT
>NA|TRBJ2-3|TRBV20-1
SATFSSKADTQY
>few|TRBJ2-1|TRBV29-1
SVEGTSGMYEQF
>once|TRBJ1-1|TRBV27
ASNTGPNTEAF
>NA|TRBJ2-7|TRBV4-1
ASSRSRSSYEQY
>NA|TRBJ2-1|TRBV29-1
NVRGVFDNERF
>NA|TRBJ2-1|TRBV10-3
AISESDDEQF
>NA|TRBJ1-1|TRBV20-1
SVLGQGTEAF
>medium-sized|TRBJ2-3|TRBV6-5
ASSYSASGGAGDTQY
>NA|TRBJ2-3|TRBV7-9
ASSLDLTDTQY
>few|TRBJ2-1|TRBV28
ASSLYSGRPYNEQF
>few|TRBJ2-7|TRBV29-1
SVRSYSYEQY
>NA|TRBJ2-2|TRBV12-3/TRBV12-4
ASSFGQDTGELF
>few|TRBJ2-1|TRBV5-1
ASSPVGHEQF
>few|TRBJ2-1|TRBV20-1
SARVSGAVSYNEQF
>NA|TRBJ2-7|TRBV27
ASSFGQGTYEQY
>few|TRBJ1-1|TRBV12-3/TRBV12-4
ASSPGAGTPEAF
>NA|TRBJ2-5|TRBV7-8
ASSPPGNRETQY
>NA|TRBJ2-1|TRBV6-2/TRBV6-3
ASSPGSGGRSSYNEQF
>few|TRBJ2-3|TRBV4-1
ASSQAPGGITDTQY
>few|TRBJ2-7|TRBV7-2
ASRLAGGRYEQY
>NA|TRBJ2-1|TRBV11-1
ASSPGRQAFRLAGAIPHNEQF
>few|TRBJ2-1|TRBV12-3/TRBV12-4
ASSLTSWYNEQF
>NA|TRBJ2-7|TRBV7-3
TSSSQHGSSYEQY
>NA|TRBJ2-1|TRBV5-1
TSSPSGPYNEQF
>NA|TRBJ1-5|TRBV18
ASSPDSGDQPQH
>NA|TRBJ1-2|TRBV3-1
ASSQDTGVYGYT
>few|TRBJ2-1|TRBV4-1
ASSQDWNEQF
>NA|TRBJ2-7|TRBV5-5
ASSPLSGGAYNEQY
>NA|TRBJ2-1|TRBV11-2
ASSSRLAQIQSSYNEQF
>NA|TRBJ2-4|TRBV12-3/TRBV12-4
ASSLAHGDIQY
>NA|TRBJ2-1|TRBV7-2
ASSLDLGQLSYNEQF
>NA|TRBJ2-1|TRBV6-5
ASSYNGGNEQF
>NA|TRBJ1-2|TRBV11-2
ASSLVFGYT
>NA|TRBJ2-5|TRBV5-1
AGKGGGETQY
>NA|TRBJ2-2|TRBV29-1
SVDGTDANTGELF
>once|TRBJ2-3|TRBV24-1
ATSDLALGGDTDTQY
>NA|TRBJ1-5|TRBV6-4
ASSPEWSGQPQH
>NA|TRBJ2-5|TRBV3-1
ASSQGTGLQETQY
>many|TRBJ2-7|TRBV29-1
SGRTEFYEQY
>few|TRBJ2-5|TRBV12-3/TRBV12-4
ASRPGSRGYQETQY
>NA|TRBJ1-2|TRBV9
ASSMTPGQGDDYT
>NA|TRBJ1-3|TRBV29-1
SVSAEVGNTIY
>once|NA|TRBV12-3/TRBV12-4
ASIFDRAPEYYEQY
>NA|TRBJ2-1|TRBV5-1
ASSYGLAGILNEQF
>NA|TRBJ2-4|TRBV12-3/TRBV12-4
ASSLQSGGREQY
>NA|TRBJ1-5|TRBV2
ASNTEHSNQPQH
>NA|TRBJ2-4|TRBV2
ASSELLPSGERSRPGGAKNIQY